The T cell receptor beta chain described here comes from a study of shared clonotypes between healthy human individuals. The authors sequenced unsorted PBMC DNA on ten immunoSEQ deep assay plates. Libraries were prepared by immunoSEQ multiplex PCR; TCRdb keeps only in-frame clonotypes and omits some of them. The data contain about half a million clones, almost 80% of them singletons. The sample consisted of PBMCs. The receptor was isolated from a woman aged 40 to 50 in good health. Some clones in this sample may be carry-over from other donors' samples.

The CDR3 DNA is TGTGCCAGCAGTTACTTGGAGGGGAACACTGAAGCTTTCTTT. Its translation: CASSYLEGNTEAFF. V is TRBV6-6 and J is TRBJ1-1; no firm D call. V was cut by 1 base and J by 1 base, with 7 bases left in between. Germline CDR1 MNHNY, CDR2 SVGAGI (reference sequence). The CDR3 consists of 14 residues.